A single sample is the source of the 10 T cell receptor beta chains below, sequenced in a study of T-cell memory formation after mild COVID-19. TCRdb called the 5' RACE reads again in MiXCR, with one record for every CDR3 protein. The repertoire holds 30,000 to 50,000 distinct CDR3 sequences, with around 6.1% as singletons. The sequenced sample was PBMCs or a T cell subset sorted from them (not recorded which). The receptors originated from an adult who had mild COVID-19 (a few samples of this study predate the infection). Cell type and time point are not known.

Only a few counts were recorded for this clonotype. The rearrangement uses TRBV24-1 and TRBJ2-2, with TRBD1 identical over 9 bases. Trimming removed 7 bases from V and 7 bases from J; junction bases left unmatched: 9. The CDR3 contains 15 residues. Germline V gene lookup returns CDR1 KGHDR and CDR2 SFDVKD. CDR3 DNA sequence: TGTGCCACCAGACCGGACAGGGGAACGGGCGGGGAGCTGTTTTTT. Its protein is CATRPDRGTGGELFF.

There are a few counts of this clonotype. This sequence joins TRBV7-3 and TRBJ2-7; no clear D. Trimming stripped 5 bases from V and 3 bases from J, with 14 bases between. The germline CDR1 and CDR2 sequences are SGHTA and FQGTGA. The CDR3 runs to 14 residues. The CDR3 here is CASSASHNDYEQYF. For the CDR3, the DNA is TGTGCCAGCAGCGCCTCACACAACGACTACGAGCAGTACTTC.

At least ten counts were recorded for this clonotype. The rearrangement uses TRBV7-2 and TRBJ1-2; D is ambiguous. Germline CDR1 reads SGHTA; CDR2 reads FQGNSA. This CDR3 region has 15 residues. V was cut by 4 bases and J by 1 base, with 13 bases left in between. The chain's CDR3 is CASSSSKVFNYGYTF. The DNA for the CDR3 is TGTGCCAGCAGCTCCTCTAAGGTTTTTAACTATGGCTACACCTTC.

The table lists this clonotype with a few counts. The V call is TRBV20-1, the J call TRBJ2-3, with a tentative D call TRBD2 (6 bases). V was trimmed by 3 bases and J by 1 base, leaving 17 bases between them. The CDR3 is 16 amino acids. Germline lookup yields CDR1 DFQATT and CDR2 SNEGSKA (reference sequence). Written as DNA, the CDR3 is TGCAGTGCTAGTTCGCCGTGGGCTAGCGGCACAGATACGCAGTATTTT. This gives the protein CSASSPWASGTDTQYF.

This rearrangement joins TRBV2 to TRBJ1-3; the D gene is possibly TRBD1 (6 bases). The CDR3 is made up of 16 amino acids. Germline CDR1 and CDR2: SNHLY and FYNNEI. V gave up 4 bases and J gave up 0 bases, with 13 bases separating them. CDR3 residues: CASSVEGGYSGNTIYF. As DNA, the CDR3 is TGTGCCAGCAGTGTGGAGGGGGGCTACTCTGGAAACACCATATATTTT.

This clonotype came up a few times. The chain joins TRBV7-2 to TRBJ1-2; D is perhaps TRBD1 (5 bases). Trimming removed 5 bases at V and 7 bases at J, with 14 bases between. In germline, CDR1 is SGHTA, CDR2 FQGNSA. CDR3 length: 13 residues. The CDR3 DNA sequence: TGTGCCAGCAGCCCGAGGGGCGTCAGTGGCTACACCTTC. Its translation is CASSPRGVSGYTF. The full variable domain, in which reference TRBV7-2 and TRBJ1-2 provide the parts outside the CDR3, is GAGVSQSPSNKVTEKGKDVELRCDPISGHTALYWYRQSLGQGLEFLIYFQGNSAPDKSGLPSDRFSAERTGGSVSTLTIQRTQQEDSAVYLCASSPRGVSGYTFGSGTRLTVV.

This clonotype occurred many times. The V gene is TRBV29-1, the J gene TRBJ2-3; possible D gene TRBD2, 6 bases. This CDR3 has 14 amino acids. Germline V gene sequence: CDR1 SQVTM, CDR2 ANQGSEA. The ends were cut back, 6 bases at V and 0 bases at J, with 13 bases in the middle. As DNA, the CDR3 is TGCAGCGTGGATCGTGGGGGGAGCACAGATACGCAGTATTTT. Residues: CSVDRGGSTDTQYF.

This clonotype turned up a few times. The rearrangement joins TRBV11-2 to TRBJ2-7; TRBD1 agrees at 7 bases. V dropped 5 bases and J dropped 1; count of bases not matched to a gene: 8. CDR3 length: 15 residues. Per germline, CDR1 SGHAT and CDR2 FQNNGV. As DNA, the CDR3 is TGTGCCAGCAGCCACGGGGACAGTAGATCCTACGAGCAGTACTTC. Its translation: CASSHGDSRSYEQYF.

The CDR3: CASSPVLGRGNTEAFF. In DNA form, the CDR3 reads TGTGCCAGCAGCCCTGTCCTGGGCAGGGGAAACACTGAAGCTTTCTTT. V and J are TRBV7-2 and TRBJ1-1; D is possibly TRBD1 (6 bases). There are 16 residues in the CDR3. V was trimmed by 5 bases and J by 2 bases, leaving 18 bases between them. The germline V gene encodes CDR1 SGHTA and CDR2 FQGNSA.

This clonotype showed up many times. The chain recombines TRBV4-3 with TRBJ1-2; 9 nucleotides match TRBD1. Looked up from germline, CDR1 is LGHNA and CDR2 is YSLEER. The CDR3 spans 14 residues. J lost 8 bases, V lost 1 base, and 5 bases had no gene match. The CDR3 sequence: CASSQGDRDGGYTF. DNA for the CDR3: TGCGCCAGCAGCCAAGGGGACAGGGACGGCGGCTACACCTTC.